This record looks at one T cell receptor (beta chain) sequence and its context. This entry belongs to a study of blood T cell repertoires in COVID-19. Study overall: Both acute and convalescent COVID-19 samples were obtained from the United States, Italy and Spain.

The germline V gene has CDR1 SGHVS and CDR2 FQNEAQ. The CDR3 covers 15 residues. V lost 4 bases to trimming and J lost 6 bases, with 15 bases between them. TCRdb keeps only in-frame clones here, not all; method: immunoSEQ multiplex PCR. In the table there are fewer than 150,000 clones, approximately 80% of which are singletons. The genes are TRBV7-8 and TRBJ2-2; D is perhaps TRBD1 (5 bases). The source material was peripheral blood. This clonotype was obtained from a man older than 75 with acute or convalescent COVID-19. The CDR3 spells CASSSGQAHPGELFF. CDR3 bases: TGTGCCAGCAGCTCAGGGCAAGCCCATCCCGGGGAGCTGTTTTTT.